One and the same sample provided the 25 T cell receptor beta chains below, sequenced in a study of beta chain features in type 1 diabetes. Expressed TCRB transcripts were sequenced because the isolated RNA had all been reverse transcribed beforehand. Assay: immunoSEQ multiplex PCR; the TCRdb copy retains only in-frame clones and omits some. This table holds almost 350,000 clones, under 8.5% found once. What was sequenced was central memory CD4+ T cells from blood. These receptors were obtained from a woman under 30 in good health.

This clone has more than one count but fewer than ten. V usage is TRBV18 and J usage is TRBJ2-7; 8 nucleotides line up with TRBD1. V was pared by 6 bases and J by 0 bases, with 4 bases of the junction left unmatched. There are 14 residues in the CDR3. The V gene's germline CDR1 is KGHSH and CDR2 LQKENI. CDR3 region: CASSQDRASYEQYF. Written as DNA, the CDR3 is TGTGCCAGCTCTCAGGACAGGGCCTCCTACGAGCAGTACTTC. Supplemented by reference TRBV18 and TRBJ2-7, the full variable domain reads NAGVMQNPRHLVRRRGQEARLRCSPMKGHSHVYWYRQLPEEGLKFMVYLQKENIIDESGMPKERFSAEFPKEGPSILRIQQVVRGDSAAYFCASSQDRASYEQYFGPGTRLTVT.

J is TRBJ2-3 and V is TRBV7-2; the match to TRBD2 covers 8 bases. The CDR3 loop spans 16 amino acids. The J segment lost 0 bases and the V segment lost 2 bases, leaving 4 bases of the junction unmatched. Germline V gene data show CDR1 as SGHTA and CDR2 as FQGNSA. The CDR3 DNA is TGTGCCAGCAGCTTACAGTCTAGCGGGAGCACAGATACGCAGTATTTT. Translating gives CASSLQSSGSTDTQYF.

This clone has just a few counts. The chain recombines TRBV2 with TRBJ2-2; D is undetermined. The germline CDR1 and CDR2 sequences are SNHLY and FYNNEI. This CDR3 comprises 13 residues. Trimming took off 6 bases at V and 2 bases at J, with 7 bases between the two ends. The CDR3 DNA reads as TGTGCCAGCAGGGCCCCTAACACCGGGGAGCTGTTTTTT. Its protein product is CASRAPNTGELFF.

This clone was seen ten or more times. The chain carries TRBV29-1 and TRBJ2-7; TRBD1 agrees at 8 bases. The junction had 12 bases not matched to a gene; V was cut back by 6 bases and J by 8 bases. Looked up from germline, CDR1 is SQVTM and CDR2 is ANQGSEA. The CDR3 has 13 residues. The CDR3 reads CSVSGQARAQQYF. In DNA, the CDR3 is TGCAGCGTCTCGGGACAGGCTCGAGCTCAGCAGTACTTC.

The chain joins TRBV11-2 to TRBJ2-5; D may be TRBD1 or TRBD2 (7 bases each). Germline V CDR1 and CDR2: SGHAT, FQNNGV. This CDR3 has 17 amino acids. The ends were cut back, 2 bases at V and 1 base at J, with 17 bases in the middle. The CDR3 bases are TGTGCCAGCAGCTTACGGCTCAGGGGGGGTCTCCAAGAGACCCAGTACTTC. This translates into CASSLRLRGGLQETQYF.

This clone has just a few counts. The chain couples TRBV6-6 to TRBJ1-5; D unresolved. CDR3 length: 14 amino acids. Trimming removed 8 bases at V and 0 bases at J, with 11 bases between. Looked up from germline, CDR1 is MNHNY and CDR2 is SVGAGI (reference sequence). CDR3 sequence reads: CASEPAPSNQPQHF. The CDR3 nucleotides read TGTGCCAGCGAACCGGCTCCTAGCAATCAGCCCCAGCATTTT.

This clone was seen a few times. The gene calls are TRBV27 and TRBJ2-7; 7 nucleotides match TRBD2. CDR1 is MNHEY, CDR2 SMNVEV, per germline (reference sequence). This CDR3 comprises 16 residues. Unmatched junction bases numbered 15, after V lost 5 bases and J lost 5 bases. CDR3 protein: CASSKNRLAGTHEQYF. For the CDR3, the DNA is TGTGCCAGCAGTAAAAATCGACTAGCAGGTACCCACGAGCAGTACTTC.

This chain joins TRBV18 and TRBJ1-4; the match to TRBD1 covers 7 bases. The germline gives CDR1 KGHSH, CDR2 LQKENI. V gave up 3 bases and J gave up 4 bases; unmatched junction bases: 2. The CDR3 consists of 14 residues. CDR3 nucleotides: TGTGCCAGCTCACCGGACAGGAATAATGAAAAACTGTTTTTT. The encoded protein is CASSPDRNNEKLFF. Combining the CDR3 with reference TRBV18 and TRBJ1-4 gives the whole variable domain NAGVMQNPRHLVRRRGQEARLRCSPMKGHSHVYWYRQLPEEGLKFMVYLQKENIIDESGMPKERFSAEFPKEGPSILRIQQVVRGDSAAYFCASSPDRNNEKLFFGSGTQLSVL.

This clone occurred many times. The rearrangement joins TRBV16 to TRBJ2-4; D is possibly TRBD2 (5 bases). V lost 1 base and J lost 5, with 6 bases in between. Germline V CDR1 and CDR2: KGHSY, FQNENV. CDR3 length: 13 residues. CDR3 sequence reads: CASSQLRENIQYF. The CDR3 coding sequence is TGTGCCAGCAGCCAATTGAGGGAAAACATTCAGTACTTC.

This clone turned up a few times. For the CDR3, the DNA is TGTGCCAGTATAGGGGACGGGAATAGAAACATTCAGTACTTC. It specifies CASIGDGNRNIQYF. The genes are TRBV11-3 and TRBJ2-4, with D perhaps TRBD1 or TRBD2 (5 bases each). The CDR3 is 14 amino acids. Germline assignment: CDR1 SGHNT and CDR2 YENEEA. The V gene lost 9 bases and the J gene lost 6 bases, with 18 bases spanning the gap.

This clone was observed a handful of times. Other DNA variants within this sample encode the same CDR3. The chain links TRBV7-3 to TRBJ2-3; D might be TRBD1 or TRBD2, each matching 5 bases. V was pared by 0 bases and J by 1 base, with 5 bases between. This CDR3 region has 14 residues. Germline V gene sequence: CDR1 SGHTA, CDR2 FQGTGA. CDR3 coding DNA: TGTGCCAGCAGCTTAACGGGGGGCACAGATACGCAGTATTTT. Translating gives CASSLTGGTDTQYF.

This clone was found a few times. The chain combines TRBV4-2 with TRBJ2-5; TRBD2 agrees at 15 bases. CDR3 size: 17 residues. Per the germline V gene, CDR1 is LGHNA and CDR2 is YNFKEQ. The V gene end was trimmed by 0 bases and the J gene end by 5 bases; junction bases not matched to a gene: 4. CDR3 amino acids: CASSQDGTSGRSETQYF. The DNA for the CDR3 is TGTGCCAGCAGCCAAGACGGGACTAGCGGGAGGTCTGAGACCCAGTACTTC.

The chain carries TRBV4-2 and TRBJ2-7; D gene ambiguous. V was clipped by 5 bases and J by 4 bases, with 9 bases between them. Germline loops: CDR1 LGHNA, CDR2 YNFKEQ. CDR3 length equals 12 residues. For the CDR3, the DNA is TGTGCCAGCAGCGCCACCCAGTACGAGCAGTACTTC. This translates into CASSATQYEQYF.

J is TRBJ2-3 and V is TRBV18; D is perhaps TRBD1 (6 bases). The V and J ends lost 6 bases and 2 bases respectively, with 12 bases between them. The CDR3 is 14 residues long. Per germline, CDR1 KGHSH and CDR2 LQKENI. The CDR3 is CASSGTPNTDTQYF. In DNA form, the CDR3 reads TGTGCCAGCTCCGGGACACCCAACACAGATACGCAGTATTTT.

The V call is TRBV6-6, the J call TRBJ2-1, with D hard to call. CDR1 is MNHNY and CDR2 is SVGAGI in the germline V gene (reference sequence). CDR3 length: 14 residues. The V gene lost 2 bases and the J gene lost 4 bases, with 9 bases spanning the gap. The chain's CDR3 is CASSYTGEYNEQFF. The CDR3 DNA is TGTGCCAGCAGTTACACCGGCGAGTACAATGAGCAGTTCTTC.

The V and J genes are TRBV9 and TRBJ2-2; D not resolved. The germline V gene encodes CDR1 SGDLS and CDR2 YYNGEE. V was clipped by 5 bases and J by 1 base, with 18 bases between them. This CDR3 is built from 17 residues. The CDR3 here is CASSRSTGHMNTGELFF. In DNA, the CDR3 is TGTGCCAGCAGTCGTAGTACGGGCCATATGAACACCGGGGAGCTGTTTTTT.

This clone was detected only a few times. This chain links TRBV5-6 with TRBJ2-1; 8 bases align to TRBD2. This CDR3 is built from 19 residues. Trimming cost V 4 bases and J 0 bases; bases outside gene matches: 15. The germline gives CDR1 SGHDT, CDR2 YYEEEE. CDR3 protein: CASSLRISGGPGSYNEQFF. DNA for the CDR3: TGTGCCAGCAGCCTACGAATCTCGGGGGGGCCAGGCTCCTACAATGAGCAGTTCTTC.

The CDR3 bases are TGTGCCACCAGCGTGCGGGGACTTGACCCAGATACGCAGTATTTT. Protein product: CATSVRGLDPDTQYF. The chain links TRBV15 to TRBJ2-3; the D gene is possibly TRBD2 (6 bases). The germline gives CDR1 LNHNV, CDR2 YYDKDF (reference sequence). Trimming pared 5 bases from V and 4 bases from J, leaving 16 bases between. This CDR3 is 15 amino acids long.

This clone was detected only a few times. The rearrangement uses TRBV7-2 and TRBJ2-5; 11 bases agree with TRBD2. Trimming removed 1 base from V and 4 bases from J; junction bases left unmatched: 5. The CDR3 contains 16 residues. Germline V gives CDR1 SGHTA, CDR2 FQGNSA. DNA for the CDR3: TGTGCCAGCAGCTTAGGGACTAGCGGGTTTGGAGAGACCCAGTACTTC. Translated: CASSLGTSGFGETQYF. The whole variable domain, filled in from reference TRBV7-2 and TRBJ2-5, reads GAGVSQSPSNKVTEKGKDVELRCDPISGHTALYWYRQSLGQGLEFLIYFQGNSAPDKSGLPSDRFSAERTGGSVSTLTIQRTQQEDSAVYLCASSLGTSGFGETQYFGPGTRLLVL.

A few counts support this clone. The chain couples TRBV11-2 to TRBJ2-5; D is uncertain. The V and J ends lost 0 bases and 1 base respectively, with 12 bases between them. The CDR3 runs 16 residues. Germline-derived CDR1 and CDR2 are SGHAT and FQNNGV. CDR3 residues: CASSLDGAQPQETQYF. The CDR3 DNA follows: TGTGCCAGCAGCTTAGATGGTGCACAGCCCCAAGAGACCCAGTACTTC.

The rearrangement links TRBV2 to TRBJ1-5, with TRBD1 matching over 8 bases. The germline gives CDR1 SNHLY, CDR2 FYNNEI. The CDR3 is made up of 14 amino acids. Germline trimming cut 7 bases from V and 4 bases from J; bases unmatched to any gene: 6. The CDR3 here is CASKGTGGNQPQHF. CDR3 coding DNA: TGTGCCAGCAAGGGCACAGGGGGAAATCAGCCCCAGCATTTT.

The rearrangement uses TRBV7-9 and TRBJ2-1, with 12 bases fitting TRBD2. Trimming took 5 bases from V and 2 from J; bases not matched to a gene: 4. The CDR3 runs 16 residues. Germline CDR1 and CDR2: SEHNR and FQNEAQ (reference sequence). The CDR3 DNA follows: TGTGCCAGCAGCCCACTAGCGGGAGGCACCTACAATGAGCAGTTCTTC. Amino acid sequence: CASSPLAGGTYNEQFF.

The rearrangement joins TRBV20-1 to TRBJ2-2; no clear D. This CDR3 spans 11 amino acids. Germline assignment: CDR1 DFQATT and CDR2 SNEGSKA (reference sequence). The V end was cut by 7 bases, the J end by 6 bases, with 9 bases between. The CDR3 region is CSVLSPGELFF. The CDR3, as DNA: TGCAGTGTTTTGTCCCCCGGGGAGCTGTTTTTT.

This chain connects TRBV10-3 to TRBJ2-6, with 7 positions matching TRBD2. Germline V gives CDR1 ENHRY, CDR2 SYGVKD. The CDR3 extends over 11 amino acids. After removal of 8 bases from V and 12 bases from J, the junction contained 4 bases not matched to a gene. For the CDR3, the DNA is TGTGCCATCTCCCCGGGGGGCGTCCTGACTTTC. This sequence encodes CAISPGGVLTF.

The chain employs TRBV28 and TRBJ2-3; a weak D match, TRBD1 (5 bases). Germline loops: CDR1 MDHEN, CDR2 SYDVKM. The CDR3 totals 16 residues. V was trimmed by 5 bases and J by 0 bases, leaving 15 bases between them. The chain's CDR3 is CASSLPGPPSTDTQYF. The CDR3 bases are TGTGCCAGCAGTCTCCCAGGGCCTCCTAGCACAGATACGCAGTATTTT.